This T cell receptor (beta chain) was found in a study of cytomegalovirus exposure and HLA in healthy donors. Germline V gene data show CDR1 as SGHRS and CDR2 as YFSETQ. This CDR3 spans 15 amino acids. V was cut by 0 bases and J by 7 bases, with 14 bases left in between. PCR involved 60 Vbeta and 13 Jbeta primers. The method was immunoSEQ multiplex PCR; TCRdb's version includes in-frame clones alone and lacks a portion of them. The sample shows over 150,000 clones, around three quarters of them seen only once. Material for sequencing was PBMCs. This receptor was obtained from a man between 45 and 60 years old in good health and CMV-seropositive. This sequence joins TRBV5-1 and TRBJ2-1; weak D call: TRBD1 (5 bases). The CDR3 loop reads CASSLVSGWGNEQFF. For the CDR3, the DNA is TGCGCCAGCAGCTTGGTGTCAGGGTGGGGTAATGAGCAGTTCTTC.